This T cell receptor (beta chain) was found in a study of a mutant IDH1 vaccine in newly diagnosed glioma. The protocol was immunoSEQ multiplex PCR, while the TCRdb copy is restricted to in-frame clones and leaves out a portion. The sample lists 50,000 to 70,000 clones, about 80% occurring once. In germline, CDR1 is MNHEY, CDR2 SVGAGI. The V end lost 2 bases, the J end lost 1 base, and 11 bases lay between the germline ends. This CDR3 region has 15 residues. Time point specified: week 23, last vaccination. With topical imiquimod, each dose of the vaccine consisted of 300 ug of mutant IDH1 20-mer peptide. Comments on this clone: Its antigen is not identified.

The V gene is TRBV6-5, the J gene TRBJ1-1; D is unresolved. The sequence came from a man between 18 and 35 years old with glioma. Sequenced material: PBMCs, taken from a glioma patient whose treatment included an IDH1 peptide vaccine. DNA of the CDR3: TGTGCCAGCAGTTACGCCTCCCAGTGGAACACTGAAGCTTTCTTT. This gives the protein CASSYASQWNTEAFF.